Below, one TCR beta chain is given with its context. Its specificity is not known. This sample is drawn from a study of radiotherapy plus CTLA-4 blockade in lung cancer. Whole-study context: Disease control was achieved by roughly 32% of patients, and objective responses by 18%. Study-level points and caveats: Best predicting response, reportedly, were early blood T cell clone dynamics, with interferon-beta. Tumor-derived TCR clones expanded in blood after radiotherapy plus ipilimumab.

Germline lookup yields CDR1 MGHRA and CDR2 YSYEKL. The CDR3 sequence is 15 residues long. V was shortened by 3 bases and J by 0 bases, with 9 bases between the two germline ends. Generated by immunoSEQ multiplex PCR, the TCRdb table keeps only in-frame clones and is missing some. This table has tens of thousands of clones, approximately 78% appearing once. CTLA-4 blockade with ipilimumab, together with focal radiation, was given to patients with chemo-refractory metastatic non-small-cell lung cancer. The genes are TRBV4-1 and TRBJ2-1; maybe TRBD2 (5 bases). The TCR was taken from a human donor with non-small cell lung cancer that progressed on radiotherapy plus ipilimumab. The sequencing here drew on peripheral blood, taken from a patient treated with radiotherapy plus ipilimumab. The CDR3 sequence: CASSQLDSSYNEQFF. The CDR3 region has the DNA TGCGCCAGCAGCCAGTTGGACTCCTCCTACAATGAGCAGTTCTTC.